The 2 T cell receptor beta chains below were found in one sample sequenced in a study of blood T cell repertoires in COVID-19. Some clones are missing from TCRdb's copy, which holds only in-frame ones; the method was immunoSEQ multiplex PCR. This sample yields approximately 160,000 clones, of which 70% to 90% are seen a single time; 6% belongs to the top ten. The material sequenced was PBMCs or T cells enriched from blood (not recorded which). These receptor sequences come from a man aged 40-49 years who had recovered from COVID-19.

This clone was found a few times. V gene TRBV6-1 combines with J gene TRBJ2-1; tentative D call: TRBD2 (5 bases). The germline V and J ends were trimmed by 3 bases and 8 bases, with 11 bases remaining between them. Per germline, CDR1 MNHNS and CDR2 SASEGT. The CDR3 length is 13 residues. CDR3 DNA sequence: TGTGCCAGCAGTGATAAGGTGAGGGATGAGCAGTTCTTC. Translation: CASSDKVRDEQFF.

V usage is TRBV9 and J usage is TRBJ1-3, with D perhaps TRBD1 (6 bases). Germline V lookup: CDR1 SGDLS, CDR2 YYNGEE. V lost 3 bases, J lost 8 bases, and 18 bases lay in between. The CDR3 has 15 amino acids. CDR3 sequence: CASSGEVNRVDTIYF. The CDR3 bases are TGTGCCAGCAGCGGCGAAGTCAACAGGGTGGACACCATATATTTT. Together with reference TRBV9 and TRBJ1-3, the CDR3 gives the full variable domain: DSGVTQTPKHLITATGQRVTLRCSPRSGDLSVYWYQQSLDQGLQFLIQYYNGEERAKGNILERFSAQQFPDLHSELNLSSLELGDSALYFCASSGEVNRVDTIYFGEGSWLTVV.